Here is one TCR beta chain with its context. Its antigen remains unknown. The sample originates from a study of cytomegalovirus exposure and HLA in healthy donors. Study-wide results and limits: DRB1 showed the most TCR associations and HLA-C the fewest in a later analysis, as rates varied by HLA locus. Most of the CMV-associated TCR beta chains (in a later analysis) appeared to be HLA-restricted. A prior analysis recorded that most TCR beta V segments were productive about 87% or about 30% of the time.

With V trimmed by 1 base and J by 5 bases, 11 bases remained unmatched. CDR1 SGHTS and CDR2 YDEGEE come from the germline V gene. This CDR3 is 17 amino acids long. Researchers ran the PCR with 60 Vbeta and 13 Jbeta primers. Here immunoSEQ multiplex PCR was the method, and the copy in TCRdb shows in-frame clones only, minus some. The sample lists about 190,000 clones, 60% to 85% occurring once. The sequenced material came from PBMCs. The receptor was derived from a woman younger than 35 in good health and CMV-seronegative. V is TRBV5-8 and J is TRBJ2-5, with TRBD1 matching 10 bases. For the CDR3, the DNA is TGTGCCAGCAGCTTGTCGTTCGCAGGGGGACAGGGGGAGACCCAGTACTTC. As protein: CASSLSFAGGQGETQYF. The variable domain in full, with the rest retrieved from reference TRBV5-8 and TRBJ2-5, is EAGVTQSPTHLIKTRGQQATLRCSPISGHTSVYWYQQALGLGLQFLLWYDEGEERNRGNFPPRFSGRQFPNYSSELNVNALELEDSALYLCASSLSFAGGQGETQYFGPGTRLLVL.